Shown below are 21 T cell receptor beta chains from a single sample sequenced in a study of long-term antiretroviral therapy in people with HIV. Run at survey level, the immunoSEQ assay was version v3.0. The protocol was immunoSEQ multiplex PCR, while the TCRdb copy is restricted to in-frame clones and leaves out a portion. This table holds 31,000 or so clones, about 95% found once. Sequenced here: unsorted PBMCs, sampled roughly 6.9 years after starting antiretroviral therapy. These receptors all come from a man aged 25-40 years with HIV.

The J gene is TRBJ2-5, the V gene TRBV27, with unresolved D. The CDR3 has 13 residues. The V gene's germline CDR1 is MNHEY and CDR2 SMNVEV (reference sequence). Deletions cut 6 bases from V and 3 bases from J, with 11 bases between. The CDR3 loop is CASRSTWKETQYF. The DNA of the CDR3 is TGTGCCAGCAGGTCGACTTGGAAAGAGACCCAGTACTTC.

The J gene is TRBJ2-5, the V gene TRBV19; D remains ambiguous. Germline values: CDR1 LNHDA, CDR2 SQIVND (reference sequence). The CDR3 is 13 amino acids. V was pared by 4 bases and J by 2 bases, with 8 bases between. CDR3 coding DNA: TGTGCCAGTAGTAGCCAGAAACAAGAGACCCAGTACTTC. It is translated as CASSSQKQETQYF.

The rearrangement links TRBV10-3 to TRBJ2-7; TRBD1 might be the D (6 bases). CDR1 and CDR2 (germline): ENHRY, SYGVKD. This CDR3 is 12 amino acids long. Trimming removed 10 bases from V and 2 bases from J, with 12 bases in between. The CDR3 reads CASQGPAYEQYF. CDR3 nucleotide sequence: TGTGCCAGCCAGGGGCCCGCCTACGAGCAGTACTTC.

The rearrangement links TRBV30 to TRBJ2-7; 7 nucleotides line up with TRBD1. The CDR3 is 12 amino acids. V lost 5 bases, J lost 5 bases, and 6 bases stayed unmatched. CDR1 is GTSNPN and CDR2 is SVGIG in the germline V gene (reference sequence). The CDR3 loop is CAWEPTGHEQYF. Written as DNA, the CDR3 is TGTGCCTGGGAACCGACAGGGCACGAGCAGTACTTC.

J is TRBJ1-2 and V is TRBV29-1; D uncertain. CDR1 SQVTM and CDR2 ANQGSEA come from the germline V gene. V was trimmed by 4 bases and J by 5 bases, leaving 14 bases between them. The CDR3 is 13 amino acids. CDR3 nucleotide sequence: TGCAGCGTTGTAGAAGGCCTGAAGTATGGCTACACCTTC. This translates into CSVVEGLKYGYTF.

V is TRBV14 and J is TRBJ1-1; the D gene is possibly TRBD1 (5 bases). The CDR3 has 12 residues. The germline V gene has CDR1 SGHDN and CDR2 FVKESK. V shed 5 bases and J shed 6 bases, with 10 bases lying between them. The CDR3 here is CASSSWGPEAFF. The CDR3 nucleotides are TGTGCCAGCAGCTCGTGGGGCCCTGAAGCTTTCTTT.

The chain carries TRBV7-2 and TRBJ1-6; 8 bases line up with TRBD1. V lost 5 bases and J lost 10; bases outside the gene matches: 4. CDR1 is SGHTA and CDR2 is FQGNSA in the germline V gene. The CDR3 is 13 residues long. CDR3 DNA: TGTGCCAGCAGCCAGGGGGCGGGATCACCCCTCCACTTT. Its protein is CASSQGAGSPLHF.

As DNA, the CDR3 is TGTGCCAGCAGACCCAGACAGGGGGGGAGGCATGGCTACACCTTC. Protein product: CASRPRQGGRHGYTF. V usage is TRBV6-5 and J usage is TRBJ1-2; TRBD1 matches at 9 bases. V shed 6 bases and J 6 bases; nucleotides not matched to a gene: 11. Germline lookup yields CDR1 MNHEY and CDR2 SVGAGI. The CDR3 sequence is 15 residues long.

This clone has a single count. The rearrangement links TRBV5-1 to TRBJ2-6, with unresolved D. Trimming stripped 3 bases from V and 0 bases from J, with 7 bases between. CDR1 and CDR2 (germline): SGHRS, YFSETQ. This CDR3 comprises 15 residues. Here the CDR3 reads CASSSAHSGANVLTF. The CDR3 DNA reads TGCGCCAGCAGCTCGGCCCACTCTGGGGCCAACGTCCTGACTTTC.

CDR3 DNA: TGTGCCAGCAGCAATAGTCCGGGACAGAGCCTACCAGATACGCAGTATTTT. This encodes CASSNSPGQSLPDTQYF. The chain links TRBV7-6 to TRBJ2-3; 7 bases are a match to TRBD1. The germline gives CDR1 SGHVS, CDR2 FNYEAQ. The ends lost 5 bases at V and 4 bases at J; junction bases unmatched: 15. This CDR3 comprises 17 residues.

This rearrangement joins TRBV28 to TRBJ1-2; D gene uncertain. Deletions cut 7 bases from V and 3 bases from J, with 12 bases between. The CDR3 is made up of 13 amino acids. Germline V gives CDR1 MDHEN, CDR2 SYDVKM. The CDR3 protein is CASTSTVDYGYTF. In nucleotides, the CDR3 is TGTGCCAGCACAAGTACAGTAGACTATGGCTACACCTTC.

The chain uses TRBV5-1 and TRBJ2-1, with D perhaps TRBD1 (7 bases). V shed 9 bases and J shed 7 bases, with 17 bases lying between them. Germline CDR1 SGHRS, CDR2 YFSETQ. The CDR3 sequence is 13 residues long. The CDR3: CATYLTGRNEQFF. The CDR3 DNA sequence: TGCGCCACTTACCTGACAGGGAGGAATGAGCAGTTCTTC.

Written as DNA, the CDR3 is TGTGCCAGCAGCGTAGACATCGGCGTCCGGACAGATACGCAGTATTTT. Protein sequence: CASSVDIGVRTDTQYF. The J gene is TRBJ2-3, the V gene TRBV9; no definite D call. Germline-derived CDR1 and CDR2 are SGDLS and YYNGEE. V gave up 0 bases and J gave up 3 bases, with 14 bases separating them. The CDR3 contains 16 residues.

The CDR3 DNA follows: TGTGCCAGCCGACCGGGGGGGGGCCAGAACTATGGCTACACCTTC. Residues: CASRPGGGQNYGYTF. The rearrangement joins TRBV6-5 to TRBJ1-2, with a possible D match to TRBD1 (6 bases). This CDR3 spans 15 amino acids. V was shortened by 8 bases and J by 2 bases, with 18 bases between the two germline ends. Germline lookup yields CDR1 MNHEY and CDR2 SVGAGI.

The gene calls are TRBV7-2 and TRBJ2-7; possible D gene TRBD1, 6 bases. Trimming took 5 bases from V and 0 from J, leaving 14 bases between them. Germline CDR1 and CDR2: SGHTA and FQGNSA. The CDR3 runs to 15 residues. The CDR3, as DNA: TGTGCCAGCAGCAACCAACAGGGAGCCTCCTACGAGCAGTACTTC. Encoded protein: CASSNQQGASYEQYF.

The gene calls are TRBV6-5 and TRBJ1-1; D gene unclear. Between the trimmed V and J ends, which lost 8 bases and 1 base, there was a span of 8 bases. This CDR3 comprises 12 residues. The germline gives CDR1 MNHEY, CDR2 SVGAGI. The CDR3 region has the DNA TGTGCCAGCGAAGATTCGAACACTGAAGCTTTCTTT. It yields the protein CASEDSNTEAFF.

The J gene is TRBJ2-3, the V gene TRBV7-3, with TRBD2 matching over 10 bases. CDR3 size: 16 residues. The V gene end was trimmed by 5 bases and the J gene end by 0 bases; junction bases not matched to a gene: 5. The V gene's germline CDR1 is SGHTA and CDR2 FQGTGA. The CDR3, as DNA: TGTGCCAGCAGCACCCTAGCGGGGGCTAGCACAGATACGCAGTATTTT. This gives the protein CASSTLAGASTDTQYF.

The chain links TRBV29-1 to TRBJ1-5; D not certain. Germline CDR1 is SQVTM and CDR2 is ANQGSEA. Deletions cut 6 bases from V and 4 bases from J, with 13 bases between. CDR3 length: 13 amino acids. This chain's CDR3 is CSVGLGRNQPQHF. CDR3 DNA sequence: TGCAGCGTCGGCCTTGGAAGAAATCAGCCCCAGCATTTT.

This chain links TRBV27 with TRBJ2-7; tentatively, D is TRBD2 (5 bases). The CDR3 contains 13 residues. Between the trimmed V and J ends, which lost 3 bases and 1 base, there was a span of 7 bases. Germline assignment: CDR1 MNHEY and CDR2 SMNVEV (reference sequence). The CDR3 DNA sequence: TGTGCCAGCAGTTTCGAGGGTTCCTACGAGCAGTACTTC. Its translation is CASSFEGSYEQYF.

The chain carries TRBV30 and TRBJ1-5; weak D call: TRBD1 (5 bases). CDR1 is GTSNPN, CDR2 SVGIG, per germline (reference sequence). This CDR3 region has 14 residues. V dropped 2 bases and J dropped 4 bases, with 12 bases sitting between them. This chain's CDR3 is CAWSPGEGNQPQHF. Written as DNA, the CDR3 is TGTGCCTGGAGTCCGGGGGAGGGGAATCAGCCCCAGCATTTT.

The sample holds a few counts of this clone. The chain carries TRBV7-3 and TRBJ2-1, with D perhaps matching TRBD2 (5 bases). Trimming took 1 base from V and 7 from J, leaving 14 bases between them. The CDR3 is 15 residues long. CDR1 SGHTA and CDR2 FQGTGA come from the germline V gene. CDR3 DNA sequence: TGTGCCAGCAGCTTAAACCTAGCAAGAGGGAATGAGCAGTTCTTC. Its translation is CASSLNLARGNEQFF.